Described below is a single T cell receptor (beta chain) sequence and its context. Antigen: not known. CDR3 size: 17 residues. The record originates from a study of beta chain features in type 1 diabetes. Regarding the study as a whole: These data did not resolve whether HLA type affects TCRB rearrangement. Equally in patients and controls, shorter templates might have been favored by PCR. TCRB CDR3 length was moderately but significantly reduced in all four CD4+ subsets of Type 1 diabetes patients.

Expressed TCRB transcripts were sequenced because the entire RNA isolate underwent reverse transcription. Data came from immunoSEQ multiplex PCR; TCRdb stores just in-frame clones and leaves some out. This sample yields fewer than 300,000 clones, of which roughly 22% are seen a single time; 0.025% to 0.035% belongs to the top ten. Source material: naive CD4+ T cells from blood. The chain uses TRBV1 and TRBJ2-1; the table's D call, TRBD2, was not checked against the DNA. TRBV1 is a documented pseudogene. The receptor comes from a woman between 40 and 50 years old with type 1 diabetes. CDR3 region: CTSSQDRTGEAYNEQFF. DNA of the CDR3: TGCACCAGCAGCCAAGATCGGACGGGGGAGGCCTACAATGAGCAGTTCTTC.